Given below is one TCR beta chain in context. The antigen is not known. This record belongs to a study of T cell responses to AZD1222 COVID-19 vaccine. Study-level results: There were vaccine-associated CD4 TCRs across spike, dominant at 160-218 and 743-854. Only after the peak T cell response were repertoires sampled. Per reports, nearly half of all spike-specific TCRs target regions that are unmutated in variants. Clonal diversity was possibly underestimated, and white British individuals and females predominated among donors.

This CDR3 comprises 14 residues. CDR1 and CDR2 from the germline V gene are SNHLY and FYNNEI. The V and J ends lost 3 bases and 4 bases respectively, with 12 bases between them. Produced via immunoSEQ multiplex PCR; TCRdb's table is partial and in-frame only. The table lists 150,000 to 200,000 clones, about 90% of them singletons. Sequenced here: peripheral blood, sampled on day 0 of AZD1222 vaccination. The chain combines TRBV2 with TRBJ1-2; no clear D gene. This receptor was obtained from an adult in good health. CDR3 protein: CASSERGTIYGYTF. The CDR3 DNA follows: TGTGCCAGCAGTGAGCGAGGTACGATCTATGGCTACACCTTC.